The next 26 T cell receptor beta chains were all read from a single sample in a study of beta chain features in type 1 diabetes. cDNA synthesis used the whole RNA isolate, giving expressed TCRB sequences. Repertoires were generated with immunoSEQ multiplex PCR, while TCRdb's copy carries only in-frame clones and drops some. Seen here are roughly 380,000 clones, about 20% observed once, and the top ten hold around 0.045%. What was sequenced was naive CD4+ T cells from blood. Receptors originate from a woman aged 18-29 years in good health.

The J gene is TRBJ2-7, the V gene TRBV19; the D gene is possibly TRBD2 (5 bases). The germline V and J ends were trimmed by 3 bases and 2 bases, with 11 bases remaining between them. The CDR3 has 14 amino acids. CDR1 is LNHDA, CDR2 SQIVND, per germline (reference sequence). CDR3 amino acids: CASSIQEGTYEQYF. CDR3 nucleotide sequence: TGTGCCAGTAGTATCCAAGAGGGTACCTACGAGCAGTACTTC.

The sample holds a few counts of this clone. The sample has other DNA sequences that encode this CDR3 too. The chain employs TRBV5-1 and TRBJ1-1; D gene uncertain. V was shortened by 0 bases and J by 0 bases, with 6 bases between the two germline ends. The CDR3 is 14 residues long. CDR1 and CDR2 (germline): SGHRS, YFSETQ. This CDR3 reads CASSLGALNTEAFF. The CDR3 DNA reads as TGCGCCAGCAGCTTGGGAGCTTTGAACACTGAAGCTTTCTTT. Combining the CDR3 with reference TRBV5-1 and TRBJ1-1 gives the whole variable domain KAGVTQTPRYLIKTRGQQVTLSCSPISGHRSVSWYQQTPGQGLQFLFEYFSETQRNKGNFPGRFSGRQFSNSRSEMNVSTLELGDSALYLCASSLGALNTEAFFGQGTRLTVV.

This clone showed up just a few times. The junction and the germline gene differ at one end; a read error may be behind it. This chain uses TRBV7-7 with TRBJ2-5; D perhaps matches TRBD2 (5 bases). The CDR3 loop spans 15 amino acids. The germline V gene has CDR1 SSHAT and CDR2 FNYEAQ (reference sequence). The CDR3 is CASSLGGTRKETQYF. In DNA, the CDR3 is TGTGCTAGCAGCTTAGGCGGTACTAGAAAAGAGACCCAGTACTTC.

This clone was detected only a few times. The genes are TRBV5-6 and TRBJ2-7; D perhaps matches TRBD2 (5 bases). The germline V and J ends were trimmed by 4 bases and 2 bases, with 10 bases remaining between them. Per germline, CDR1 SGHDT and CDR2 YYEEEE. CDR3 length equals 13 residues. The CDR3 nucleotides read TGTGCCAGCAGCCCTGGAGGAACCTACGAGCAGTACTTC. Protein product: CASSPGGTYEQYF.

This clone has more than one count but fewer than ten. The chain links TRBV2 to TRBJ2-7; D unclear. Germline V gene lookup returns CDR1 SNHLY and CDR2 FYNNEI. This CDR3 has 12 residues. Trimming took 3 bases from V and 3 from J, leaving 6 bases between them. CDR3 sequence: CASSEGIYEQYF. Here the CDR3 DNA reads TGTGCCAGCAGTGAGGGCATCTACGAGCAGTACTTC. The variable domain in full, completed from reference TRBV2 and TRBJ2-7, reads EPEVTQTPSHQVTQMGQEVILRCVPISNHLYFYWYRQILGQKVEFLVSFYNNEISEKSEIFDDQFSVERPDGSNFTLKIRSTKLEDSAMYFCASSEGIYEQYFGPGTRLTVT.

The J gene is TRBJ2-5, the V gene TRBV5-1; TRBD1 matches at 8 bases. The V and J ends lost 0 bases and 4 bases, in that order; junction bases with no gene match: 5. The length of the CDR3 is 15 residues. Germline-derived CDR1 and CDR2 are SGHRS and YFSETQ. The CDR3 region is CASSLGGQGGETQYF. The CDR3 nucleotides read TGCGCCAGCAGCTTGGGAGGACAGGGAGGAGAGACCCAGTACTTC.

CDR3 in DNA: TGTGCCAAGAATGGTGCAGGGGGCGGCTATGGCTACACCTTC. This encodes CAKNGAGGGYGYTF. The rearrangement uses TRBV19 and TRBJ1-2, with 8 bases fitting TRBD1. This CDR3 region has 14 residues. J gave up 4 bases and V 10 bases, and 11 bases lay outside the gene matches. Germline CDR1 reads LNHDA; CDR2 reads SQIVND (reference sequence).

V and J are TRBV30 and TRBJ1-5; D not resolved. Deletions cut 3 bases from V and 1 base from J, with 7 bases between. CDR1 GTSNPN and CDR2 SVGIG come from the germline V gene (reference sequence). This CDR3 spans 13 amino acids. The CDR3 nucleotides read TGTGCCTGGAGAGCAGGAAGCAATCAGCCCCAGCATTTT. Translated, it gives CAWRAGSNQPQHF.

The chain has TRBV18 and TRBJ2-2; possibly TRBD1 for D (6 bases). Germline V gene sequence: CDR1 KGHSH, CDR2 LQKENI. The V end was cut by 7 bases, the J end by 0 bases, with 12 bases between. The CDR3 runs 15 residues. The CDR3 sequence is CASYRTAANTGELFF. The CDR3 nucleotides are TGTGCCAGCTACCGGACAGCCGCGAACACCGGGGAGCTGTTTTTT.

CDR3 nucleotides: TGTGCCAGCAGTTTAGCGGGAGAGGGCCCAGATACGCAGTATTTT. Protein product: CASSLAGEGPDTQYF. This chain links TRBV28 with TRBJ2-3; 7 positions match TRBD2. There are 15 residues in the CDR3. CDR1 and CDR2 (germline): MDHEN, SYDVKM. The ends lost 2 bases at V and 4 bases at J; junction bases unmatched: 6.

This clone was detected only a few times. Different DNA sequences within this sample yield the same CDR3. The chain couples TRBV9 to TRBJ2-3; 9 bases are a match to TRBD2. With V trimmed by 1 base and J by 4 bases, 4 bases remained unmatched. The CDR3 has 15 residues. CDR1 and CDR2 from the germline V gene are SGDLS and YYNGEE. CDR3 in amino acids: CASSVTSGSPDTQYF. For the CDR3, the DNA is TGTGCCAGCAGCGTAACTAGCGGGTCCCCAGATACGCAGTATTTT.

This clone appeared a few times. V usage is TRBV4-2 and J usage is TRBJ2-7; 7 bases are shared with TRBD1. Germline V gene data show CDR1 as LGHNA and CDR2 as YNFKEQ. The CDR3 length is 14 residues. V shed 3 bases and J 6 bases; nucleotides not matched to a gene: 8. CDR3 sequence: CASSHDDRAGEQYF. CDR3 sequence (DNA): TGTGCCAGCAGCCATGATGACAGGGCTGGCGAGCAGTACTTC.

The V and J genes are TRBV10-3 and TRBJ2-5, with D unclear. Between the trimmed V and J ends, which lost 6 bases and 2 bases, there was a span of 10 bases. The germline CDR1 and CDR2 sequences are ENHRY and SYGVKD. The CDR3 spans 13 residues. The CDR3 DNA follows: TGTGCCATCAGAACAGATAGTCAAGAGACCCAGTACTTC. Residues: CAIRTDSQETQYF.

This clone has just a few counts. The genes are TRBV19 and TRBJ2-5; the match to TRBD2 covers 10 bases. Germline CDR1 is LNHDA and CDR2 is SQIVND (reference sequence). Germline trimming cut 5 bases from V and 2 bases from J; bases unmatched to any gene: 5. The CDR3 consists of 15 residues. The CDR3 DNA reads as TGTGCCAGTAGTTCTTGGACTAGCGGACAAGAGACCCAGTACTTC. This translates into CASSSWTSGQETQYF.

The chain employs TRBV5-1 and TRBJ2-1; 9 nucleotides align to TRBD2. From germline, CDR1 is SGHRS and CDR2 YFSETQ. The CDR3 has 15 residues. The J segment lost 7 bases and the V segment lost 2 bases, leaving 7 bases of the junction unmatched. The CDR3 spells CASSFSGGRVNEQFF. CDR3 DNA: TGCGCCAGCAGCTTTAGTGGCGGGAGGGTAAATGAGCAGTTCTTC.

This clone was counted between two and nine times. The rearrangement joins TRBV5-1 to TRBJ2-1; TRBD1 agrees at 10 bases. The CDR3 has 13 amino acids. The germline V gene encodes CDR1 SGHRS and CDR2 YFSETQ. V trimming: 5 bases; J trimming: 8 bases; junction bases outside the gene matches: 4. CDR3 DNA sequence: TGCGCCAGCAGTTCGGACAGGGGGGATGAGCAGTTCTTC. The encoded protein is CASSSDRGDEQFF.

This rearrangement joins TRBV19 to TRBJ2-5, with a possible D match to TRBD1 (5 bases). This CDR3 is built from 14 residues. Germline loops: CDR1 LNHDA, CDR2 SQIVND (reference sequence). V lost 7 bases to trimming and J lost 5 bases, with 17 bases between them. CDR3 residues: CASKVGQGRETQYF. The DNA of the CDR3 is TGTGCCAGTAAGGTTGGGCAGGGTCGCGAGACCCAGTACTTC.

This clone occurred a few times. The chain carries TRBV7-9 and TRBJ2-5; 7 bases are a match to TRBD2. Trimming took 7 bases from V and 5 from J; bases not matched to a gene: 13. The CDR3 length is 15 residues. The germline V gene encodes CDR1 SEHNR and CDR2 FQNEAQ (reference sequence). The CDR3 DNA is TGTGCCAGCACCAAGGGAAGCGGGATTGGGGAGACCCAGTACTTC. Its protein is CASTKGSGIGETQYF.

The chain carries TRBV5-1 and TRBJ2-6, with a possible D match to TRBD1 (5 bases). The CDR3 totals 15 residues. Trimming removed 4 bases at V and 2 bases at J, with 10 bases between. Per the germline V gene, CDR1 is SGHRS and CDR2 is YFSETQ. CDR3 sequence: CASSPDMTGANVLTF. Written as DNA, the CDR3 is TGCGCCAGCAGCCCGGACATGACTGGGGCCAACGTCCTGACTTTC.

This CDR3 reads CASSLDGLTSTDTQYF. CDR3 DNA sequence: TGTGCCAGCAGCTTAGATGGGCTGACGAGCACAGATACGCAGTATTTT. This chain uses TRBV11-2 with TRBJ2-3; D is uncertain. V was clipped by 0 bases and J by 0 bases, with 10 bases between them. The CDR3 has 16 amino acids. Germline V gene sequence: CDR1 SGHAT, CDR2 FQNNGV.

This clone has just a few counts. The rearrangement joins TRBV5-1 to TRBJ1-2, with D uncertain. V lost 7 bases and J lost 0, with 10 bases in between. This CDR3 is built from 13 residues. The germline V gene has CDR1 SGHRS and CDR2 YFSETQ. CDR3: CASGGATNYGYTF. The CDR3 DNA reads as TGCGCCAGCGGAGGAGCCACTAACTATGGCTACACCTTC.

The gene calls are TRBV9 and TRBJ2-1; D unclear. Trimming removed 3 bases at V and 3 bases at J, with 7 bases between. Germline CDR1 SGDLS, CDR2 YYNGEE. The CDR3 runs to 13 residues. The CDR3 nucleotides read TGTGCCAGCAGCGGAGACAACTACAATGAGCAGTTCTTC. Its protein product is CASSGDNYNEQFF.

In the case of this clone: Other DNA sequences in the sample encode the same CDR3. The chain uses TRBV28 and TRBJ2-7; D is uncertain. V lost 5 bases, J lost 0 bases, and 5 bases lay in between. Germline CDR1 MDHEN, CDR2 SYDVKM. The CDR3 runs 12 residues. This CDR3 reads CASSLSSYEQYF. CDR3 bases: TGTGCCAGCAGTCTAAGCTCCTACGAGCAGTACTTC.

The chain combines TRBV9 with TRBJ1-1; possibly TRBD1 for D (6 bases). There are 16 residues in the CDR3. Looked up from germline, CDR1 is SGDLS and CDR2 is YYNGEE. V was pared by 3 bases and J by 0 bases, with 15 bases between. CDR3 coding DNA: TGTGCCAGCAGCGAGCCCCCGGGACATATGAACACTGAAGCTTTCTTT. Translated: CASSEPPGHMNTEAFF.

CDR3 region: CATSRPDRGPADTQYF. CDR3 nucleotide sequence: TGTGCCACCAGCAGACCCGACAGGGGACCTGCAGATACGCAGTATTTT. The V and J genes are TRBV15 and TRBJ2-3; 8 nucleotides agree with TRBD1. CDR1 and CDR2 (germline): LNHNV, YYDKDF (reference sequence). CDR3 length equals 16 residues. J gave up 4 bases and V 2 bases, and 8 bases lay outside the gene matches.

This clone has just a few counts. The gene calls are TRBV6-5 and TRBJ2-1; D possibly corresponds to TRBD2 (5 bases). V gave up 4 bases and J gave up 2 bases, with 12 bases separating them. There are 15 residues in the CDR3. Germline CDR1 MNHEY, CDR2 SVGAGI. The DNA of the CDR3 is TGTGCCAGCAGTTCGGGCGGAGGCCCCTACAATGAGCAGTTCTTC. Protein: CASSSGGGPYNEQFF.